This T cell receptor beta chain was sequenced in a study of T cell responses to AZD1222 COVID-19 vaccine. Sequenced by immunoSEQ multiplex PCR; TCRdb stores in-frame clones only, minus some. The sample includes about 82,000 clones, about 93% of them seen just once. The germline CDR1 and CDR2 sequences are SGHVS and FQNEAQ. The CDR3 spans 17 residues. With 1 base clipped from V and 5 bases from J, the junction kept 9 bases outside the gene matches. The chain has TRBV7-8 and TRBJ2-5; 11 bases agree with TRBD2. The TCR comes from an adult who received the AZD1222 COVID-19 vaccine. Source: peripheral blood, taken 28 days after the second AZD1222 dose. CDR3 bases: TGTGCCAGCAGCTTAGGACTAGCGGGGCAACCGGGGGAGACCCAGTACTTC. Protein product: CASSLGLAGQPGETQYF. The full variable domain, in which reference TRBV7-8 and TRBJ2-5 provide the parts outside the CDR3, is GAGVSQSPRYKVAKRGQDVALRCDPISGHVSLFWYQQALGQGPEFLTYFQNEAQLDKSGLPSDRFFAERPEGSVSTLKIQRTQQEDSAVYLCASSLGLAGQPGETQYFGPGTRLLVL.